What follows are 3 T cell receptor beta chains derived from one specimen sequenced in a study of T cell responses to AZD1222 COVID-19 vaccine. Some clones are missing from TCRdb's copy, which holds only in-frame ones; the method was immunoSEQ multiplex PCR. The sample shows roughly 150,000 clones, more than 85% of them seen only once. Sample: peripheral blood, taken on day 0 of AZD1222 vaccination. These receptors were obtained from an adult in good health.

This clone was seen only once. This sequence joins TRBV5-1 and TRBJ2-7, with TRBD1 identical over 8 bases. The CDR3 covers 13 residues. Germline CDR1 reads SGHRS; CDR2 reads YFSETQ. J lost 3 bases, V lost 6 bases, and 5 bases had no gene match. The chain's CDR3 is CASNHGTGYEQYF. The CDR3 coding sequence is TGCGCCAGCAACCACGGGACAGGCTACGAGCAGTACTTC.

V and J are TRBV28 and TRBJ1-2, with D perhaps matching TRBD1 (5 bases). Germline CDR1 and CDR2: MDHEN and SYDVKM. Trimming took off 4 bases at V and 7 bases at J, with 10 bases between the two ends. This CDR3 is 12 amino acids long. Here the CDR3 DNA reads TGTGCCAGCAGTTCGGGACTCTTTGGCTACACCTTC. It specifies CASSSGLFGYTF.

This chain connects TRBV5-1 to TRBJ2-7; D not certain. The CDR3 loop spans 15 amino acids. Germline values: CDR1 SGHRS, CDR2 YFSETQ. Between the trimmed V and J ends, which lost 2 bases and 1 base, there was a span of 13 bases. The CDR3 DNA reads TGCGCCAGCAGCTTTCCGGGCAGCCCATCCTACGAGCAGTACTTC. Translation gives CASSFPGSPSYEQYF.